This TCR beta chain was captured in a study of glioma-infiltrating T cells after dendritic cell vaccination. Study in general: Treatment, given 2003 to 2012, was autologous tumor lysate-pulsed dendritic cell vaccination.

TCRB CDR3 was amplified from 2 ug genomic DNA or less. The assay was immunoSEQ multiplex PCR, and TCRdb's table has in-frame clones only and misses some. The profile shows fewer than 85,000 clones, around 81% of them singletons. This specimen consisted of blood, obtained before dendritic cell vaccination. This TCR was recovered from a human donor with glioblastoma.

The CDR3 DNA reads TGTGCCAGCAGTGAAGGGATCTCGAGCGCGGGCTACACCTTC. This translates into CASSEGISSAGYTF. V and J are TRBV6-1 and TRBJ1-2; D gene unclear. Trimming removed 1 base from V and 8 bases from J, with 14 bases in between. From germline, CDR1 is MNHNS and CDR2 SASEGT. This CDR3 has 14 amino acids.